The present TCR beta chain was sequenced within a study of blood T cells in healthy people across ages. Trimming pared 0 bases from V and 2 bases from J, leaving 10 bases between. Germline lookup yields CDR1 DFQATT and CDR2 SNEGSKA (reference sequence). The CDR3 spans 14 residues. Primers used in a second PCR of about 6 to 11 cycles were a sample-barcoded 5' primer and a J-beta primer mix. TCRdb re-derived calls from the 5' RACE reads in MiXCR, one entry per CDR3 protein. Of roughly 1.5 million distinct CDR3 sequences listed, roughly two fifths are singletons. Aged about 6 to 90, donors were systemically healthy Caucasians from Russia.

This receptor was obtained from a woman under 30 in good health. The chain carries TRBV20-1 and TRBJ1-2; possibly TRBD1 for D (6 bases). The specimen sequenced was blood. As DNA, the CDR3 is TGCAGTGCTAGAGATGGGGGACACAACTATGGCTACACCTTC. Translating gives CSARDGGHNYGYTF.